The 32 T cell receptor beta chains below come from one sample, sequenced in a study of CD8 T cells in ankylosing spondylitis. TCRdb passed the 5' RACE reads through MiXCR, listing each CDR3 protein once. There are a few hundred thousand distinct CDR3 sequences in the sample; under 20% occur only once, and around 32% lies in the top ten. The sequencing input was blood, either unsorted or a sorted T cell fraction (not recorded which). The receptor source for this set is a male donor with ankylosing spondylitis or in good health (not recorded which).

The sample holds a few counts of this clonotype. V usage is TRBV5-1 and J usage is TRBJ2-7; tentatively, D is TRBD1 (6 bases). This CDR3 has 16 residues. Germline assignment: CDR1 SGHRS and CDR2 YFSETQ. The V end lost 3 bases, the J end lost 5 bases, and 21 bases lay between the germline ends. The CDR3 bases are TGCGCCAGCAGCTCAAGTATTGGGACATGGCCGGACGAGCAGTACTTC. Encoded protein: CASSSSIGTWPDEQYF.

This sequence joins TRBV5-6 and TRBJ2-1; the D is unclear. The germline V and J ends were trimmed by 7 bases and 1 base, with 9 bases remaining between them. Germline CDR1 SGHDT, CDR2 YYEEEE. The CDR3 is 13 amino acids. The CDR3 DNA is TGTGCCAGCCTGCAGAGTTCCTACAATGAGCAGTTCTTC. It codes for CASLQSSYNEQFF.

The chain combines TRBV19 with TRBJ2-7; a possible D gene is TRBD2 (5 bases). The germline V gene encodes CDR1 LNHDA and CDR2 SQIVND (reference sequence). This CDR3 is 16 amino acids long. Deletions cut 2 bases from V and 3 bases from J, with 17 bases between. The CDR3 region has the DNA TGTGCCAGTAGTATATATGGTACCCTGGGGAGCTACGAGCAGTACTTC. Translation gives CASSIYGTLGSYEQYF.

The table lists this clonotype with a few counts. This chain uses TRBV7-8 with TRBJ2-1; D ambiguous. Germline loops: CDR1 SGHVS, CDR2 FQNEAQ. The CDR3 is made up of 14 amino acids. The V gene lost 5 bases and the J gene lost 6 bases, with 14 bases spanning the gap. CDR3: CASSLRTAGNEQFF. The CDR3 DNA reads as TGTGCCAGCAGCCTCAGGACCGCCGGCAATGAGCAGTTCTTC. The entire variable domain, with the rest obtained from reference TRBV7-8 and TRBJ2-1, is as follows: GAGVSQSPRYKVAKRGQDVALRCDPISGHVSLFWYQQALGQGPEFLTYFQNEAQLDKSGLPSDRFFAERPEGSVSTLKIQRTQQEDSAVYLCASSLRTAGNEQFFGPGTRLTVL.

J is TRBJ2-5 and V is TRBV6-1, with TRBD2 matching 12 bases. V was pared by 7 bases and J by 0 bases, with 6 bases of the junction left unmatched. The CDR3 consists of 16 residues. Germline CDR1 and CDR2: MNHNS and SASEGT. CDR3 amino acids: CASILAGGGYQETQYF. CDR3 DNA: TGTGCCAGCATTCTAGCGGGAGGGGGGTACCAAGAGACCCAGTACTTC.

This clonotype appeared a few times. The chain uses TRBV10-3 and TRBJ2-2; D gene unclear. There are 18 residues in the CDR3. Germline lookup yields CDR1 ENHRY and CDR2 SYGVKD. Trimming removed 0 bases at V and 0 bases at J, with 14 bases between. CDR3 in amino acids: CAISESSAFTANTGELFF. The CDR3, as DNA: TGTGCCATCAGTGAGTCGAGCGCCTTTACAGCGAACACCGGGGAGCTGTTTTTT.

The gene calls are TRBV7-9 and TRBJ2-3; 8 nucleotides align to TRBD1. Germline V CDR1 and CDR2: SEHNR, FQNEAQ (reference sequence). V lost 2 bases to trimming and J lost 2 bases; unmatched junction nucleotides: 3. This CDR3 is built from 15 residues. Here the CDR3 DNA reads TGTGCCAGCAGCTTACAACAGGGGGTCACAGATACGCAGTATTTT. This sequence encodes CASSLQQGVTDTQYF.

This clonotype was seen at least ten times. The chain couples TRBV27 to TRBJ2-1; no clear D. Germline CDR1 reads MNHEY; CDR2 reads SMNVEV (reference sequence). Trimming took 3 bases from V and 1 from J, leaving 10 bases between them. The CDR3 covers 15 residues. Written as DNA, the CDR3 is TGTGCCAGCAGTTTTAGGCTAACGTCCTACAATGAGCAGTTCTTC. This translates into CASSFRLTSYNEQFF.

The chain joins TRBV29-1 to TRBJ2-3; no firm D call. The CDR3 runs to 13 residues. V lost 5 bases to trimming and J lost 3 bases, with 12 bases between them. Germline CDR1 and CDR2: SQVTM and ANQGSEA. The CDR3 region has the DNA TGCAGCGTTCGTTCCGCCTTTACAGATACGCAGTATTTT. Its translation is CSVRSAFTDTQYF.

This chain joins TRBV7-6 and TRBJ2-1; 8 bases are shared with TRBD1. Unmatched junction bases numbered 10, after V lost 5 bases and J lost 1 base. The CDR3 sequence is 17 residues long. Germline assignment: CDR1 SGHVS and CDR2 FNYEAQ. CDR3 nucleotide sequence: TGTGCCAGCAGCCCAACCGACAGGGGAAATTCCTACAATGAGCAGTTCTTC. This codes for CASSPTDRGNSYNEQFF. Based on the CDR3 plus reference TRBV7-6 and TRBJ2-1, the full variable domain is GAGVSQSPRYKVTKRGQDVALRCDPISGHVSLYWYRQALGQGPEFLTYFNYEAQQDKSGLPNDRFSAERPEGSISTLTIQRTEQRDSAMYRCASSPTDRGNSYNEQFFGPGTRLTVL.

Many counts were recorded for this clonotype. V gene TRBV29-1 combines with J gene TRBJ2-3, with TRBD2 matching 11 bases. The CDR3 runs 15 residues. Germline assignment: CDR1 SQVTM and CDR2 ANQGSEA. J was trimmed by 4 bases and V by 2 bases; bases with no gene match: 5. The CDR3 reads CSVELLSGRADTQYF. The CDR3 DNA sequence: TGCAGCGTTGAATTGCTTAGCGGGAGGGCAGATACGCAGTATTTT.

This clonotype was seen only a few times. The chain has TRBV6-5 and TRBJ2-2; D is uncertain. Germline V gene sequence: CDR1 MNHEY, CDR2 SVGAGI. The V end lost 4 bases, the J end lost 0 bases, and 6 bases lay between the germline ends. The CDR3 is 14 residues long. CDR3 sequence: CASSFLSNTGELFF. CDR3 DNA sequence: TGTGCCAGCAGTTTCCTCTCGAACACCGGGGAGCTGTTTTTT.

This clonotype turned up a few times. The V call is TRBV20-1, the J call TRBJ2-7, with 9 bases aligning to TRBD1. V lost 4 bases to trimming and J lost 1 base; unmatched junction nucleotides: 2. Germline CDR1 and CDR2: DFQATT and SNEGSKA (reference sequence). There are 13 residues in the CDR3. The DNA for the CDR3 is TGCAGTGCTACCGACAGGGGGTCCTACGAGCAGTACTTC. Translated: CSATDRGSYEQYF.

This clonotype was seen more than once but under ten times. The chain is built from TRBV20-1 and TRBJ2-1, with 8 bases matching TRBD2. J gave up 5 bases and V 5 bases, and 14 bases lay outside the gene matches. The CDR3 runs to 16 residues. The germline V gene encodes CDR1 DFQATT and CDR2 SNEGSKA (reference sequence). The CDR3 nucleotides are TGCAGTGCTCCCTTCAATCGAGCGGGAGTCGACAATGAGCAGTTCTTC. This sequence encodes CSAPFNRAGVDNEQFF.

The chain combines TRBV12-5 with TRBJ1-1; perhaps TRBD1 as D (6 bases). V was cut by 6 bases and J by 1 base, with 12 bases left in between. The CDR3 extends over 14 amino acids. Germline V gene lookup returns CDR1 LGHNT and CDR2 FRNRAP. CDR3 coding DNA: TGTGCTAGTGGCCACGAGACAGGGAACACTGAAGCTTTCTTT. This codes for CASGHETGNTEAFF.

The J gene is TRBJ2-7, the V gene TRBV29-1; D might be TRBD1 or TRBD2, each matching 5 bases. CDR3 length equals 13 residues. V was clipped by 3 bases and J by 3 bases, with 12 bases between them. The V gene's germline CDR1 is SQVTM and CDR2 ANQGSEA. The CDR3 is CSVDGGNNYEQYF. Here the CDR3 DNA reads TGCAGCGTTGATGGGGGAAACAACTACGAGCAGTACTTC.

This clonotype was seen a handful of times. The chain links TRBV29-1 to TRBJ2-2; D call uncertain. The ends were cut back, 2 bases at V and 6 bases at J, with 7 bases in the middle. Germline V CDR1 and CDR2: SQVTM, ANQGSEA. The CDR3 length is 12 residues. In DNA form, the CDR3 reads TGCAGCGTTGAAATTAGGGCCGGGGAGCTGTTTTTT. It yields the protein CSVEIRAGELFF.

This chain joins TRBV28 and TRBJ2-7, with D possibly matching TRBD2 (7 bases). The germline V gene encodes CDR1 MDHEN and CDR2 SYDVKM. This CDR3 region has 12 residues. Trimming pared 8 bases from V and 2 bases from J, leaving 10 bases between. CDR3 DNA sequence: TGTGCCAGCGGGGAGGGGGCCTACGAGCAGTACTTC. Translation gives CASGEGAYEQYF.

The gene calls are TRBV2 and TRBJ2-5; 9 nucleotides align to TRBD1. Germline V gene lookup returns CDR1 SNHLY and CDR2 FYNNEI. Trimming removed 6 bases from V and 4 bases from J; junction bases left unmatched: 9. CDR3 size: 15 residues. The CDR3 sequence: CASRAGTGRTETQYF. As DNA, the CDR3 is TGTGCCAGCAGAGCCGGGACAGGGAGGACAGAGACCCAGTACTTC.

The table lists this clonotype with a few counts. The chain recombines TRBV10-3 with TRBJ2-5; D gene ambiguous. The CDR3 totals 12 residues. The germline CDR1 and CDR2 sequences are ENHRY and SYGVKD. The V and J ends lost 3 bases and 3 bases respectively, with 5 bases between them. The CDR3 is CAISDLEETQYF. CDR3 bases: TGTGCCATCAGTGACCTTGAAGAGACCCAGTACTTC.

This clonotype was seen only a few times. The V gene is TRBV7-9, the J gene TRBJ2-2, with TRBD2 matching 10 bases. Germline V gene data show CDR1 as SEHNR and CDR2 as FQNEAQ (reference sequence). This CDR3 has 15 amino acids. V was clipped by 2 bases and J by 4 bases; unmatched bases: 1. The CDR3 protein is CASSLRLAGTGELFF. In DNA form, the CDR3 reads TGTGCCAGCAGCTTACGACTAGCGGGCACCGGGGAGCTGTTTTTT.

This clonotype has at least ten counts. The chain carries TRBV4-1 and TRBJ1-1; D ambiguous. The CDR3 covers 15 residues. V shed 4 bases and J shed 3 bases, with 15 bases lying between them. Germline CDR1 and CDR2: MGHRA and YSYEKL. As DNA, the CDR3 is TGCGCCAGCAGCCCGGACCCAATGGAGGACACTGAAGCTTTCTTT. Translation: CASSPDPMEDTEAFF.

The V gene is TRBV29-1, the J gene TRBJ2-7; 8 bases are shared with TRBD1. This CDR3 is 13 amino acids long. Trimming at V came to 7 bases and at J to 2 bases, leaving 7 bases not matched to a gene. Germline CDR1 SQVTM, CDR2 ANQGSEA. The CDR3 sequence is CSARQGSAYEQYF. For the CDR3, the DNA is TGCAGCGCCAGACAGGGGTCGGCCTACGAGCAGTACTTC.

The CDR3 region has the DNA TGTGCCAGCAGTTTATCCGCCGGGCCCCTTTTCTTC. Its translation is CASSLSAGPLFF. V and J are TRBV27 and TRBJ2-1, with unresolved D. Germline CDR1 is MNHEY and CDR2 is SMNVEV (reference sequence). This CDR3 has 12 residues. V lost 0 bases, J lost 16 bases, and 13 bases lay in between.

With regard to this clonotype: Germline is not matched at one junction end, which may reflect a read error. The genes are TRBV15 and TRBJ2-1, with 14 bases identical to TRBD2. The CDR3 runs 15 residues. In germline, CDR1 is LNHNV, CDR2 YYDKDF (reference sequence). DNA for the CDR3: TGTGCCACCAGCAGGGGACTAGCGGGGGACAATGAGCAGCTCTTC. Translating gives CATSRGLAGDNEQLF.

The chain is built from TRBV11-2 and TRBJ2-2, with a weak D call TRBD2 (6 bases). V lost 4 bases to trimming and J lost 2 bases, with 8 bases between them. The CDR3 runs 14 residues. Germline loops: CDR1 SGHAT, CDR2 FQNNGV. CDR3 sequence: CASSWAGNTGELFF. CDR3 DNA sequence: TGTGCCAGCAGCTGGGCGGGAAACACCGGGGAGCTGTTTTTT.

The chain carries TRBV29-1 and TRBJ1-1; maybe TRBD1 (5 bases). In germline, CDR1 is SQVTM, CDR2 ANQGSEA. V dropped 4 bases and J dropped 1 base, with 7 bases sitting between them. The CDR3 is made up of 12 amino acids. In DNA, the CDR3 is TGCAGCGTTGGTCAGGGGAACACTGAAGCTTTCTTT. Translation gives CSVGQGNTEAFF.

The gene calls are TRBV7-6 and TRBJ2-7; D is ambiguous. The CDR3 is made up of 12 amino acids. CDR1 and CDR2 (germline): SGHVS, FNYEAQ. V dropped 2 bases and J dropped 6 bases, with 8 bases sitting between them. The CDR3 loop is CASSLLDSEQYF. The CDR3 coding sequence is TGTGCCAGCAGCTTACTCGATTCCGAGCAGTACTTC.

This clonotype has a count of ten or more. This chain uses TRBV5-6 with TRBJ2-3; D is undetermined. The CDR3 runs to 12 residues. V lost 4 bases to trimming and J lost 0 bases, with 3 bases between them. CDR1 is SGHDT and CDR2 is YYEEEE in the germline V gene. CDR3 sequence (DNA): TGTGCCAGCAGCGCCAGCACAGATACGCAGTATTTT. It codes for CASSASTDTQYF.

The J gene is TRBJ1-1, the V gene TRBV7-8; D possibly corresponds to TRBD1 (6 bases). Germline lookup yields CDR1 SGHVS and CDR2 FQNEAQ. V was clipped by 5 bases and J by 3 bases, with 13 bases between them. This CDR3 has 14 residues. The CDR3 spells CASSPLRGHTEAFF. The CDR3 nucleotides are TGTGCCAGCAGCCCACTCCGGGGGCACACTGAAGCTTTCTTT. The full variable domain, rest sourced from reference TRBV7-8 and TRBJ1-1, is GAGVSQSPRYKVAKRGQDVALRCDPISGHVSLFWYQQALGQGPEFLTYFQNEAQLDKSGLPSDRFFAERPEGSVSTLKIQRTQQEDSAVYLCASSPLRGHTEAFFGQGTRLTVV.

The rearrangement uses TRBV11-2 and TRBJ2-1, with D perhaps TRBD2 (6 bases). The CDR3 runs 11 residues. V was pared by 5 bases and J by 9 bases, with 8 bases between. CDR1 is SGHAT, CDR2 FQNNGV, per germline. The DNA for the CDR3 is TGTGCCAGCAGCGAGGAGGGTGAGCAGTTCTTC. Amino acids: CASSEEGEQFF.

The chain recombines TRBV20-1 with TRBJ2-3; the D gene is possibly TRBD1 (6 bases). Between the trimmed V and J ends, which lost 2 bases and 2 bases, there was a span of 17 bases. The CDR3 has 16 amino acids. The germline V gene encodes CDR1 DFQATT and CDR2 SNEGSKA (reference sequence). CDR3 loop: CSARSPQGYVTDTQYF. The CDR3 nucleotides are TGCAGTGCTAGATCTCCACAGGGATACGTCACAGATACGCAGTATTTT.